A selection of T cell receptor beta chains follows, all from one sample in a study of radiotherapy plus CTLA-4 blockade in lung cancer. The repertoire was sequenced with immunoSEQ multiplex PCR; TCRdb's copy has only in-frame clones and lacks some. Of about 67,000 clones in the sample, 70% to 80% were seen once. The sequenced sample was peripheral blood, obtained from a patient treated with radiotherapy plus ipilimumab. Every receptor here comes from a human donor with non-small cell lung cancer whose response to radiotherapy plus ipilimumab could not be evaluated. Some clones in this sample may be carry-over from other donors' samples. The conserved cysteine and the conserved F or W are not part of the CDR3 here.

TRBJ2-7 TRBV18 13 ASSFGLAGLNEQY
TRBJ2-1 TRBV6-5 10 ATTGIGGEQF
TRBJ1-2 TRBV10-3 11 AIRGRGNYGYT
TRBJ1-1 TRBV19 13 ASIPLGGGATEAF
TRBJ2-5 TRBV7-6 12 ASSNRGPQETQY
TRBJ1-2 TRBV7-2 14 ASSHRTGFVYYGYT
TRBJ2-7 TRBV4-1 13 ASSRSGGMPYEQY
TRBJ2-3 TRBV2 13 ASKVNSGDTDTQY
TRBJ2-5 TRBV10-3 13 AISESQISQETQY
TRBJ1-4 TRBV18 11 ASSLGNSEKLF
TRBJ2-5 TRBV9 15 ASSAGGANLRQETQY
TRBJ2-1 TRBV5-4 13 ASSLSGSPLTEQF
TRBJ1-1 TRBV6-4 14 ASSDSGREGSAEAF